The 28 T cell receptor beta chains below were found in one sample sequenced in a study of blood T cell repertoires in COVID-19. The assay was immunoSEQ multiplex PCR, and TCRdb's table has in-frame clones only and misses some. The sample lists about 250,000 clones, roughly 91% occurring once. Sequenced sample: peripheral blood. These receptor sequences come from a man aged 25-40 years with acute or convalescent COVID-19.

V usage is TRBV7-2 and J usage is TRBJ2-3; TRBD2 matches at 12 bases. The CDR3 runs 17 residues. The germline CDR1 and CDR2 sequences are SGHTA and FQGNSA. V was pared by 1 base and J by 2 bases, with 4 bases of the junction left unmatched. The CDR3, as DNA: TGTGCCAGCAGCTTAGTGCGGACTAGCGGGGCCACAGATACGCAGTATTTT. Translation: CASSLVRTSGATDTQYF.

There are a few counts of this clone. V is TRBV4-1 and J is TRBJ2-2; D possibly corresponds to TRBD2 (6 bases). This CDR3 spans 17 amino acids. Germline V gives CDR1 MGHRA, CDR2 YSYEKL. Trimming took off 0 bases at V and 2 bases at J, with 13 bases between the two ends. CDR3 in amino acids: CASSQDRGLTNTGELFF. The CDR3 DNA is TGCGCCAGCAGCCAAGACCGCGGACTAACTAACACCGGGGAGCTGTTTTTT.

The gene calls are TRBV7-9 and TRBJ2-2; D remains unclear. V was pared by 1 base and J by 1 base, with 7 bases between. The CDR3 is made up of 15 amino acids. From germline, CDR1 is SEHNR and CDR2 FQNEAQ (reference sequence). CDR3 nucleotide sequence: TGTGCCAGCAGCTTAGTTTCACTGAACACCGGGGAGCTGTTTTTT. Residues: CASSLVSLNTGELFF.

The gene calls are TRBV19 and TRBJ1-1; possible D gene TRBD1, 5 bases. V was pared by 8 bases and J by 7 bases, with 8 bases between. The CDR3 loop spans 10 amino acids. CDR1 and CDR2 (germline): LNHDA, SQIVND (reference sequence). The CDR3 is CASRGVEAFF. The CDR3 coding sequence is TGTGCCAGTCGGGGGGTTGAAGCTTTCTTT.

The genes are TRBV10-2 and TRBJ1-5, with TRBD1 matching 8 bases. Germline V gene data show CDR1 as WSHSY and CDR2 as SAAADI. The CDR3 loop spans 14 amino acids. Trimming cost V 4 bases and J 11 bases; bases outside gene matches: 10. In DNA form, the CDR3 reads TGCGCCAGCAGTGTTTTACAGGGGGTCTGGTCCCAGCATTTT. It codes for CASSVLQGVWSQHF.

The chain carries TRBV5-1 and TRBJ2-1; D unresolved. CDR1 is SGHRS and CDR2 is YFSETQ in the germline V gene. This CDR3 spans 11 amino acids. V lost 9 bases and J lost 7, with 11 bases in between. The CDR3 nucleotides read TGCGCCACCCCGATCGGGAATGAGCAGTTCTTC. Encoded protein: CATPIGNEQFF.

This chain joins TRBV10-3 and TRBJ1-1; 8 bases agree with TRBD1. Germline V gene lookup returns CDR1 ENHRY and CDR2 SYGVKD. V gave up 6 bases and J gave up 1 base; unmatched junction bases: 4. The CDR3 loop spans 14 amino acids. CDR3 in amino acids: CAIRLQGGNTEAFF. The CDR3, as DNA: TGTGCCATCAGATTACAGGGGGGGAACACTGAAGCTTTCTTT.

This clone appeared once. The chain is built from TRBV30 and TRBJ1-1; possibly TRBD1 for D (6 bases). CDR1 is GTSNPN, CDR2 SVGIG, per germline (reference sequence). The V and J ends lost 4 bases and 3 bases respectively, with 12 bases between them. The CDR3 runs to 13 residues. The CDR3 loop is CAWKRGGDTEAFF. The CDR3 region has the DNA TGTGCCTGGAAAAGGGGGGGGGACACTGAAGCTTTCTTT.

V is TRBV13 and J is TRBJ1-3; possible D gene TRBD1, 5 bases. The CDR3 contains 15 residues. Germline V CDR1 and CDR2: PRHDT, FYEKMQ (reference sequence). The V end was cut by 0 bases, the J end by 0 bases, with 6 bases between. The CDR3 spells CASSLGRASGNTIYF. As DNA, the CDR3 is TGTGCCAGCAGCTTAGGCAGGGCCTCTGGAAACACCATATATTTT.

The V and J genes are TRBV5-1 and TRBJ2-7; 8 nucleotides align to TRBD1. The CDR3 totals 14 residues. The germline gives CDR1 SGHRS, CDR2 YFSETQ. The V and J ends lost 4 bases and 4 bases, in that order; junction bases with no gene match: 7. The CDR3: CASSHPGQEYEQYF. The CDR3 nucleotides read TGCGCCAGCAGCCACCCGGGACAGGAATACGAGCAGTACTTC. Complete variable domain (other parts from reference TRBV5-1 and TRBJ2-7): KAGVTQTPRYLIKTRGQQVTLSCSPISGHRSVSWYQQTPGQGLQFLFEYFSETQRNKGNFPGRFSGRQFSNSRSEMNVSTLELGDSALYLCASSHPGQEYEQYFGPGTRLTVT.

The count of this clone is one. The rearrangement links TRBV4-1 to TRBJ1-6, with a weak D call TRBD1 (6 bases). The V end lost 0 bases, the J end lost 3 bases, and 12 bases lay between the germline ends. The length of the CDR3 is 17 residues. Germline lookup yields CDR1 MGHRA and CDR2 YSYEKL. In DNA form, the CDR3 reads TGCGCCAGCAGCCAAGACCCCAGGGGAAACTATAATTCACCCCTCCACTTT. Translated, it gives CASSQDPRGNYNSPLHF.

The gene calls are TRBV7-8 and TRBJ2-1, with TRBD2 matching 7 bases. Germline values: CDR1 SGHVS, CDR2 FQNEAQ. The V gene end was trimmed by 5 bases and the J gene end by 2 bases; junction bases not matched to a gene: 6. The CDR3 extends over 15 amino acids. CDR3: CASSLNREAYNEQFF. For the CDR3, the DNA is TGTGCCAGCAGCCTGAACCGGGAGGCCTACAATGAGCAGTTCTTC. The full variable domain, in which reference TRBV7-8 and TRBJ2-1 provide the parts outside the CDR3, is GAGVSQSPRYKVAKRGQDVALRCDPISGHVSLFWYQQALGQGPEFLTYFQNEAQLDKSGLPSDRFFAERPEGSVSTLKIQRTQQEDSAVYLCASSLNREAYNEQFFGPGTRLTVL.

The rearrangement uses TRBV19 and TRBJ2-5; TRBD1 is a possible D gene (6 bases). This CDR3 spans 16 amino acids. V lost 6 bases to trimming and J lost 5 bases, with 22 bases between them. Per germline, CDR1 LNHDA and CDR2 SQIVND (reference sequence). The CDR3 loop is CASSSSPQGQWETQYF. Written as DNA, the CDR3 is TGTGCCAGTAGCTCCAGCCCTCAGGGGCAGTGGGAGACCCAGTACTTC.

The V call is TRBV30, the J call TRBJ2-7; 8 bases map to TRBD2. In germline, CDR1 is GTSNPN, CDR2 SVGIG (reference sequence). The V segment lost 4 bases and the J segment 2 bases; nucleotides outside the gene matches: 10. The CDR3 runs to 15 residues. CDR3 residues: CAWNLGGGPAYEQYF. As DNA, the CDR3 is TGTGCCTGGAACCTCGGCGGGGGGCCCGCCTACGAGCAGTACTTC.

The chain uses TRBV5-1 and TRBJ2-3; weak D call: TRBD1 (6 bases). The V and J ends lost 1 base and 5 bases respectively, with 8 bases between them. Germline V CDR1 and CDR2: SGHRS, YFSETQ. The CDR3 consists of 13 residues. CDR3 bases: TGCGCCAGCAGCTTGCCAGGGGAAGATACGCAGTATTTT. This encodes CASSLPGEDTQYF.

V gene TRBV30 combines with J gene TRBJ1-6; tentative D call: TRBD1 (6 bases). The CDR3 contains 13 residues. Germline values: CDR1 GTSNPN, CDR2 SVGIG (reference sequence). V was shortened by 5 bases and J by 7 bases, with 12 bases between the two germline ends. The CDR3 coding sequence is TGTGCCTGGCGGGACATGGGAAATTCACCCCTCCACTTT. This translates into CAWRDMGNSPLHF.

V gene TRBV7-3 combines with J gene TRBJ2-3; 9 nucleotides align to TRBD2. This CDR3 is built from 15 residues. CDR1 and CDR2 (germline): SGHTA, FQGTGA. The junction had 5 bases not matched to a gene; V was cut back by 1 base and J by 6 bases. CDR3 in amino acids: CASSLNLAGTDTQYF. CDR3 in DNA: TGTGCCAGCAGCTTAAATCTAGCGGGAACCGATACGCAGTATTTT.

The CDR3 sequence: CSAAGLADYNEQFF. CDR3 nucleotide sequence: TGCAGCGCTGCGGGACTAGCGGATTACAATGAGCAGTTCTTC. The J gene is TRBJ2-1, the V gene TRBV29-1; 11 bases align to TRBD2. The J segment lost 4 bases and the V segment lost 7 bases, leaving 6 bases of the junction unmatched. Per germline, CDR1 SQVTM and CDR2 ANQGSEA. The CDR3 is 14 residues long.

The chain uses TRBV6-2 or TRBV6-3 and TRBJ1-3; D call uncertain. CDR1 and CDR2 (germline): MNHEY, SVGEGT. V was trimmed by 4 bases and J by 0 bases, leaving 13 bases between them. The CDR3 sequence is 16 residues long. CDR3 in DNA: TGTGCCAGCAGTTCCCGTCGCGGGGTCTCTGGAAACACCATATATTTT. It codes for CASSSRRGVSGNTIYF.

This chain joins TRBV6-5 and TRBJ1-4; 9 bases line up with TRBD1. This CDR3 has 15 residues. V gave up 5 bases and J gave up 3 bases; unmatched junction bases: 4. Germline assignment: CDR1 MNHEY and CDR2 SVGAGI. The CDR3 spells CASSRQGVSNEKLFF. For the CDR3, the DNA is TGTGCCAGCAGTCGACAGGGGGTTTCTAATGAAAAACTGTTTTTT.

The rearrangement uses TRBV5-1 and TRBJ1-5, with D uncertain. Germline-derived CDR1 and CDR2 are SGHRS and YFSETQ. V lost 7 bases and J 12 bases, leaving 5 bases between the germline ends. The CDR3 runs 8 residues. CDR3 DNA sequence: TGCGCCAGCCGGTGCCAGCATTTT. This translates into CASRCQHF.

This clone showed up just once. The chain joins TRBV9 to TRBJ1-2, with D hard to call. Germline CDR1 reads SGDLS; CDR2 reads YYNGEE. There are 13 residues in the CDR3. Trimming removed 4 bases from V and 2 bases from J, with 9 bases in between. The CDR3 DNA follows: TGTGCCAGCAGCACGGACTTAAACTATGGCTACACCTTC. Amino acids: CASSTDLNYGYTF. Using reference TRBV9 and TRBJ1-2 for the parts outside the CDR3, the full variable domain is DSGVTQTPKHLITATGQRVTLRCSPRSGDLSVYWYQQSLDQGLQFLIQYYNGEERAKGNILERFSAQQFPDLHSELNLSSLELGDSALYFCASSTDLNYGYTFGSGTRLTVV.

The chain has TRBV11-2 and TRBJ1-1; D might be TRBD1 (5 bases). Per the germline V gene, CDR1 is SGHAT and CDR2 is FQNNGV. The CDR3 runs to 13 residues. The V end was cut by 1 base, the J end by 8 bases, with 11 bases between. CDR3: CASSLGARGEAFF. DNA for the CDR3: TGTGCCAGCAGCTTAGGAGCAAGGGGCGAAGCTTTCTTT.

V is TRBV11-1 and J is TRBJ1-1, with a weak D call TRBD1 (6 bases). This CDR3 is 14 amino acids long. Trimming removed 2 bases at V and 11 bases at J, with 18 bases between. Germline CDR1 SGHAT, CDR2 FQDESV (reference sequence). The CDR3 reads CASSLLDRPKRAFF. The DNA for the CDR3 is TGTGCCAGCAGCTTATTGGACAGACCAAAGAGGGCTTTCTTT.

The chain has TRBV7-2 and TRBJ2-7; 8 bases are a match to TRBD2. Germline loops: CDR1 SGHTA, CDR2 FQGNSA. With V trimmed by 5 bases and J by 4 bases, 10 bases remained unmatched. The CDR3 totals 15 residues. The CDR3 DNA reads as TGTGCCAGCAGCCCATGGGGCGGGAGGTCGTACGAGCAGTACTTC. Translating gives CASSPWGGRSYEQYF.

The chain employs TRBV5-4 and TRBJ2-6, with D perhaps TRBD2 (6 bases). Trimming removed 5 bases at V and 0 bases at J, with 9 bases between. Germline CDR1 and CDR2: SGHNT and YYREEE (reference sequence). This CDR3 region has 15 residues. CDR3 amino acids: CASSPGGSGANVLTF. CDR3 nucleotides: TGTGCCAGCAGTCCCGGGGGCTCTGGGGCCAACGTCCTGACTTTC. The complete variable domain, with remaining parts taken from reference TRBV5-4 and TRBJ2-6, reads ETGVTQSPTHLIKTRGQQVTLRCSSQSGHNTVSWYQQALGQGPQFIFQYYREEENGRGNFPPRFSGLQFPNYSSELNVNALELDDSALYLCASSPGGSGANVLTFGAGSRLTVL.

The CDR3 DNA reads as TGTGCCAGCAGCCTCGACAGGGGGCAATATGGCTACACCTTC. This codes for CASSLDRGQYGYTF. The chain has TRBV3-1 (or the pseudogene TRBV3-2) and TRBJ1-2; TRBD1 matches at 10 bases. The CDR3 has 14 amino acids. The germline gives CDR1 LGHDT, CDR2 YNNKEL (reference sequence). With 4 bases clipped from V and 5 bases from J, the junction kept 4 bases outside the gene matches.

CDR3 coding DNA: TGTGCCAGCAGTTTTTCGGGACTAGCAATCAATGAGCAGTTCTTC. As protein: CASSFSGLAINEQFF. The V call is TRBV27, the J call TRBJ2-1; 9 bases are shared with TRBD2. The length of the CDR3 is 15 residues. Germline V gene sequence: CDR1 MNHEY, CDR2 SMNVEV (reference sequence). J gave up 6 bases and V 3 bases, and 6 bases lay outside the gene matches.